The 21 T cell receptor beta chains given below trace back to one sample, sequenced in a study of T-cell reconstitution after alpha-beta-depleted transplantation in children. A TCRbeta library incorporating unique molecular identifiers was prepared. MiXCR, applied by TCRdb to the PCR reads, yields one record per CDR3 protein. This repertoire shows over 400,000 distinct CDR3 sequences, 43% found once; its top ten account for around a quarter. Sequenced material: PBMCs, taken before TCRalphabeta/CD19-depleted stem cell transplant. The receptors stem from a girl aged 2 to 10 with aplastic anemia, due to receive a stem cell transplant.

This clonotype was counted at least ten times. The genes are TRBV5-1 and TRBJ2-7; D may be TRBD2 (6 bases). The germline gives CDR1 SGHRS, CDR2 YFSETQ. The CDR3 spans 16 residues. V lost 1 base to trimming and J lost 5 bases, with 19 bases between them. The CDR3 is CASSLSRVGSVDEQYF. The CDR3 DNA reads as TGCGCCAGCAGCTTGAGTCGGGTCGGGAGTGTCGACGAGCAGTACTTC.

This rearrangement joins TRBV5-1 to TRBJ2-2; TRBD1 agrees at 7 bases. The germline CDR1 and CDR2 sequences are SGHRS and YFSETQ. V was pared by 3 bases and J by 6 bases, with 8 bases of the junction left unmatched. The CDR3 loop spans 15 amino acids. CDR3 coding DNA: TGCGCCAGCAGCTCGGGAACCGGGACAGCCGGGGAGCTGTTTTTT. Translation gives CASSSGTGTAGELFF.

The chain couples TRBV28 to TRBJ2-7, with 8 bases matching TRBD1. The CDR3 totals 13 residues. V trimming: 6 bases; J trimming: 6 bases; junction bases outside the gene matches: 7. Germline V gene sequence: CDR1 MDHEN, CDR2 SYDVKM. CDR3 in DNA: TGTGCCAGCAGGACGACAGGGGCGGGCGAGCAGTACTTC. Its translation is CASRTTGAGEQYF.

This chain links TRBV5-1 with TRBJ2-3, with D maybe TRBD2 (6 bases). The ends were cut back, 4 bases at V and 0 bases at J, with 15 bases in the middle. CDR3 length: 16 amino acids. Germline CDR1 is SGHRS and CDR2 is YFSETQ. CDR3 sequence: CASSPAGQPSTDTQYF. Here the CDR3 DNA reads TGCGCCAGCAGCCCGGCGGGGCAGCCTAGCACAGATACGCAGTATTTT.

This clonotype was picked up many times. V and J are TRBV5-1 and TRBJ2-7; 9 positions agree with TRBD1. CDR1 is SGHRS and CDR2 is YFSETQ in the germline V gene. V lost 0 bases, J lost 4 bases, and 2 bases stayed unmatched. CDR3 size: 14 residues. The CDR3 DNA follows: TGCGCCAGCAGCTTGGGGGACAGGGAGTACGAGCAGTACTTC. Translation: CASSLGDREYEQYF.

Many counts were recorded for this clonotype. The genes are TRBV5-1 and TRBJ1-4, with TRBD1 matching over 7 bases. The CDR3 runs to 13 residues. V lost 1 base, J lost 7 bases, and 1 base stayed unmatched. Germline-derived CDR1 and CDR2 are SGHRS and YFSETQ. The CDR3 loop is CASSLNRGEKLFF. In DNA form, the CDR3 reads TGCGCCAGCAGCTTGAACAGGGGTGAAAAACTGTTTTTT. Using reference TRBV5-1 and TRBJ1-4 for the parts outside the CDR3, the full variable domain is KAGVTQTPRYLIKTRGQQVTLSCSPISGHRSVSWYQQTPGQGLQFLFEYFSETQRNKGNFPGRFSGRQFSNSRSEMNVSTLELGDSALYLCASSLNRGEKLFFGSGTQLSVL.

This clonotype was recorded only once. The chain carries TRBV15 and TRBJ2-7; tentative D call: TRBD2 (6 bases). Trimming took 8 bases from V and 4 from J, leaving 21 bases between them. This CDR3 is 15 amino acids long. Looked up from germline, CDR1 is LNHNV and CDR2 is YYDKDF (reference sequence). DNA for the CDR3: TGTGCCACCGGCGTTAGCGAGAGGAGGGGATACGAGCAGTACTTC. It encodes CATGVSERRGYEQYF.

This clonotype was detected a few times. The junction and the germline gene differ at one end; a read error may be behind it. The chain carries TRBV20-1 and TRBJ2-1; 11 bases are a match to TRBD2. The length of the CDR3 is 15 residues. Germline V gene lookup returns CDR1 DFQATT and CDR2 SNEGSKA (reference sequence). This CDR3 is CSAPTLAGGRNEHFF. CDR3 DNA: TGCAGTGCTCCTACGTTAGCGGGAGGGAGGAATGAGCATTTCTTC.

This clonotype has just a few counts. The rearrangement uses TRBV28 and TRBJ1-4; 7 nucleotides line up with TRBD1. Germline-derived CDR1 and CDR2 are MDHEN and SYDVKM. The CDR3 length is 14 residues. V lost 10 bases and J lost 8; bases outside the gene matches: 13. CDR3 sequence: CATGKGAMSEKLFF. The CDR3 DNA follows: TGTGCCACCGGAAAGGGGGCGATGTCCGAAAAACTGTTTTTT.

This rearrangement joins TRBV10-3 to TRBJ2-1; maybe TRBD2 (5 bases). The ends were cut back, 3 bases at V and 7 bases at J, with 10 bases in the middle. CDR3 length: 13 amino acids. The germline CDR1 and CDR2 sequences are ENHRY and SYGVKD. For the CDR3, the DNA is TGTGCCATCAGTGAACCCCCGGGGAATGAGCAGTTCTTC. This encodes CAISEPPGNEQFF.

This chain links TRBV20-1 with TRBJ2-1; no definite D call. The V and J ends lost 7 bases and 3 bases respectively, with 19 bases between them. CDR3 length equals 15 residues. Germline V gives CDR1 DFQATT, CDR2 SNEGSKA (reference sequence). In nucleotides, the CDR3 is TGCAGTGTCAACGGTGGGGTTAGCCGCTACAATGAGCAGTTCTTC. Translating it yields CSVNGGVSRYNEQFF.

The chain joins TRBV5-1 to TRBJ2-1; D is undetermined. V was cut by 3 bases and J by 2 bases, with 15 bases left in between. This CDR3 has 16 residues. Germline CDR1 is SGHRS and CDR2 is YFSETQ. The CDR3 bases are TGCGCCAGCAGCTATAGGTCGGAGCGCCCCTACAATGAGCAGTTCTTC. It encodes CASSYRSERPYNEQFF.

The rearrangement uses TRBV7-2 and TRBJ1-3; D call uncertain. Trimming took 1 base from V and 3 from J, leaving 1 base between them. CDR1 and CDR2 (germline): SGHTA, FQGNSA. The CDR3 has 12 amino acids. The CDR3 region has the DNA TGTGCCAGCAGCTTAGGTGGAAACACCATATATTTT. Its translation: CASSLGGNTIYF.

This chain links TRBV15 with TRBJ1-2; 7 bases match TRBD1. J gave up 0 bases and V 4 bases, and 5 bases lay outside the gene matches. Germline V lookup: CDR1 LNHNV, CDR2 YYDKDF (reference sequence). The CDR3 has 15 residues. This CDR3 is CATSIKQGANYGYTF. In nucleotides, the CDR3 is TGTGCCACCAGCATCAAGCAGGGGGCTAACTATGGCTACACCTTC. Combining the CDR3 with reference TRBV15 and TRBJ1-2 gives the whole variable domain DAMVIQNPRYQVTQFGKPVTLSCSQTLNHNVMYWYQQKSSQAPKLLFHYYDKDFNNEADTPDNFQSRRPNTSFCFLDIRSPGLGDTAMYLCATSIKQGANYGYTFGSGTRLTVV.

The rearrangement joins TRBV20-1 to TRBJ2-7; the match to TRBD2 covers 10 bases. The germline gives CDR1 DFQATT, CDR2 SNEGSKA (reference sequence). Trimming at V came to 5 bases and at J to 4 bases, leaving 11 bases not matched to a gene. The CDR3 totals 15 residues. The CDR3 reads CSASNTAGGSYEQYF. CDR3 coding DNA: TGCAGTGCTTCCAACACAGCGGGAGGGAGTTACGAGCAGTACTTC.

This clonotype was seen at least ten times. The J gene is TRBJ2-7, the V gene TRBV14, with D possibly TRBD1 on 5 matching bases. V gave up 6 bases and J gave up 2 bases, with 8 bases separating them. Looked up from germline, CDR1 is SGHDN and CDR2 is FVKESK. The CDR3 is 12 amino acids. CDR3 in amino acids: CASSQGTYEQYF. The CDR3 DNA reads TGTGCCAGCAGTCAGGGTACCTACGAGCAGTACTTC.

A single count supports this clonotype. CDR3 coding DNA: TGTGCCAGCAGTCAAGAGAGAAACACCATATATTTT. Protein: CASSQERNTIYF. This chain links TRBV7-6 with TRBJ1-3; no reliable D call. V lost 6 bases to trimming and J lost 5 bases, with 8 bases between them. The germline V gene encodes CDR1 SGHVS and CDR2 FNYEAQ. The CDR3 totals 12 residues.

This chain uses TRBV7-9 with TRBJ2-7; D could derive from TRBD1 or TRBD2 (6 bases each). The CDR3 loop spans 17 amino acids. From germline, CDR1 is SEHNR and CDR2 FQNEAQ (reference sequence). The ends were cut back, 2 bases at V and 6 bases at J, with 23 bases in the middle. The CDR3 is CASSLYLRRGRRGEQYF. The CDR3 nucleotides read TGTGCCAGCAGCTTATATTTACGTCGGGGGCGCCGGGGCGAGCAGTACTTC.

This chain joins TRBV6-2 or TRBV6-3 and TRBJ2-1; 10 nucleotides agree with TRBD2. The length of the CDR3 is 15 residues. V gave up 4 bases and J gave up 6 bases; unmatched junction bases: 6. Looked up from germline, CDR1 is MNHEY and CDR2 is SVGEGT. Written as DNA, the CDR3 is TGTGCCAGCAGTTCCGGGACTAGCGAAGTCAATGAGCAGTTCTTC. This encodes CASSSGTSEVNEQFF.

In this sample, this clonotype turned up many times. Written as DNA, the CDR3 is TGTGCCAGCAGCTTGGGGGCCTACGAGCAGTACTTC. Translating gives CASSLGAYEQYF. J is TRBJ2-7 and V is TRBV7-9; possibly TRBD1 or TRBD2 for D (5 bases each). V was pared by 3 bases and J by 2 bases, with 5 bases between. From germline, CDR1 is SEHNR and CDR2 FQNEAQ (reference sequence). The CDR3 is made up of 12 amino acids.

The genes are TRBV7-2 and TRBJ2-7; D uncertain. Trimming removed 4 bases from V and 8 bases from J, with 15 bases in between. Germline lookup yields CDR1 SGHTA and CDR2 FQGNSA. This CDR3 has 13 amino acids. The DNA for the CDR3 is TGTGCCAGCAGCTCACTACCTTCGGCCAAGCAGTACTTC. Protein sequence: CASSSLPSAKQYF.